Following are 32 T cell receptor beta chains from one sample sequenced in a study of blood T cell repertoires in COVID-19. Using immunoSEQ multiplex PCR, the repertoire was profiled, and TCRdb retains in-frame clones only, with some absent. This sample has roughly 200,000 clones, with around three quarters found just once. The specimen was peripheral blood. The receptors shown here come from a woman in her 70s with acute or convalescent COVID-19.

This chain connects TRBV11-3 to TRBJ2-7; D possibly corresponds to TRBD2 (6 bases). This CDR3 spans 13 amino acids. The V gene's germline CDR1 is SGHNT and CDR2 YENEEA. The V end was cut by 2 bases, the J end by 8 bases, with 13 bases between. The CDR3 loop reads CASSLLRAGQQYF. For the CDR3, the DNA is TGTGCCAGCAGCTTACTAAGAGCGGGCCAGCAGTACTTC.

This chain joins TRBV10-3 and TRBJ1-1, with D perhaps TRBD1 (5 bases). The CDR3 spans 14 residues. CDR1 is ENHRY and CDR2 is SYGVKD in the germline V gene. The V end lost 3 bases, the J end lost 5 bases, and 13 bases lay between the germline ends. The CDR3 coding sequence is TGTGCCATCAGTGATATGGGGGGGGGAACTGAAGCTTTCTTT. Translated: CAISDMGGGTEAFF.

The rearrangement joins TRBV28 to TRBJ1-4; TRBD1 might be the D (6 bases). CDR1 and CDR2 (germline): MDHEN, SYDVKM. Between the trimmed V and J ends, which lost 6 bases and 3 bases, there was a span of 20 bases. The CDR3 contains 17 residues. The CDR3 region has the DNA TGTGCCAGCAGCGAGTTCTCTGGGGGGGCCTCTAATGAAAAACTGTTTTTT. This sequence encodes CASSEFSGGASNEKLFF.

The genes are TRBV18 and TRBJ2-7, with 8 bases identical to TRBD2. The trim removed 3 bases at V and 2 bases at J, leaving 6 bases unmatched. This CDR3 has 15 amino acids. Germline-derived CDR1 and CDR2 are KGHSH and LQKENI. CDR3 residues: CASSPLLAEPYEQYF. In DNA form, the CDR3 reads TGTGCCAGCTCACCCCTACTAGCGGAACCCTACGAGCAGTACTTC.

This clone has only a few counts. CDR3 in DNA: TGTGCCAGCAAAACTAGCGGCAATGAGCAGTTCTTC. Protein product: CASKTSGNEQFF. The rearrangement joins TRBV9 to TRBJ2-1, with TRBD2 matching over 8 bases. J was trimmed by 6 bases and V by 6 bases; bases with no gene match: 2. The germline V gene has CDR1 SGDLS and CDR2 YYNGEE. The CDR3 totals 12 residues.

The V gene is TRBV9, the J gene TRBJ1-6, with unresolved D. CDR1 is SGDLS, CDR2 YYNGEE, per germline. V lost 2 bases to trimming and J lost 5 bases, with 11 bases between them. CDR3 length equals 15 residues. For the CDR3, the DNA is TGTGCCAGCAGCGTGACGGACGGGGATAATTCACCCCTCCACTTT. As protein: CASSVTDGDNSPLHF.

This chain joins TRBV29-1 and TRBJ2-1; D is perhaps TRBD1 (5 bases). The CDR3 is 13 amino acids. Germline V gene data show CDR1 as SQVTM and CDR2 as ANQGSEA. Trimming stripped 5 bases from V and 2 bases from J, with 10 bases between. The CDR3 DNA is TGCAGCGTTCAGGGTTCAACCTACAATGAGCAGTTCTTC. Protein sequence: CSVQGSTYNEQFF.

The DNA for the CDR3 is TGTGCCAGCAGCCTTCAAATGGAGGGTTCACCCCTCCACTTT. This codes for CASSLQMEGSPLHF. This chain connects TRBV6-2 or TRBV6-3 to TRBJ1-6; D remains unclear. In germline, CDR1 is MNHEY, CDR2 SVGEGT. With 6 bases removed from V and 9 bases from J, the gap between germline ends came to 15 bases. The CDR3 contains 14 residues.

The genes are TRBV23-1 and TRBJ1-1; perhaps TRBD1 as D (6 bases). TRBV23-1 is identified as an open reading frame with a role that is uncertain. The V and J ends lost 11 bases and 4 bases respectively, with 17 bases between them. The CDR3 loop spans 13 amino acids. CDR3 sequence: CARPRGGGTEAFF. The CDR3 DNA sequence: TGCGCCCGACCCCGGGGGGGCGGCACTGAAGCTTTCTTT.

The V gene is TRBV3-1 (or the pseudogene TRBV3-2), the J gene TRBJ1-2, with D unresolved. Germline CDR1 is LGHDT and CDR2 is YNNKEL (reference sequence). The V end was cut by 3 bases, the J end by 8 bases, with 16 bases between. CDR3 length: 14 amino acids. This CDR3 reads CASSQWASREGYTF. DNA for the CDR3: TGTGCCAGCAGCCAGTGGGCCTCGAGGGAGGGCTACACCTTC.

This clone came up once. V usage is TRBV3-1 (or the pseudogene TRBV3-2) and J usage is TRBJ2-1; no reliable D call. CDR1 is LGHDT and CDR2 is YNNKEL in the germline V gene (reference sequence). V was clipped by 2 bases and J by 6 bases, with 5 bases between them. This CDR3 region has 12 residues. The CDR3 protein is CASSQPSNEQFF. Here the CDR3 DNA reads TGTGCCAGCAGCCAACCATCCAATGAGCAGTTCTTC.

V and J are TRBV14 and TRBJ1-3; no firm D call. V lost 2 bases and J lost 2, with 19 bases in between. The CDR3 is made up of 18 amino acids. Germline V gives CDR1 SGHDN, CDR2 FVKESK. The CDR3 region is CASSQRWSEGKTGNTIYF. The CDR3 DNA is TGTGCCAGCAGCCAAAGGTGGTCGGAGGGAAAGACTGGAAACACCATATATTTT.

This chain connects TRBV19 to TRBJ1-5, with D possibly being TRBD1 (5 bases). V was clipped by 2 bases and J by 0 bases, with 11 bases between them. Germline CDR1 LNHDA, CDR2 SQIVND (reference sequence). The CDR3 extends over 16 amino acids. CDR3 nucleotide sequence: TGTGCCAGTAGTATATACGGGGGGTATAGCAATCAGCCCCAGCATTTT. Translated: CASSIYGGYSNQPQHF. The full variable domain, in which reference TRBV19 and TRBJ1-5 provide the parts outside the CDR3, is DGGITQSPKYLFRKEGQNVTLSCEQNLNHDAMYWYRQDPGQGLRLIYYSQIVNDFQKGDIAEGYSVSREKKESFPLTVTSAQKNPTAFYLCASSIYGGYSNQPQHFGDGTRLSIL.

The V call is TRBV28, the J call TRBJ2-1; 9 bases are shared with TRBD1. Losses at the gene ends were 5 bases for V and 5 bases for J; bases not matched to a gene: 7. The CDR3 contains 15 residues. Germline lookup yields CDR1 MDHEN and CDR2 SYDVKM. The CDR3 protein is CASSKPGQGNNEQFF. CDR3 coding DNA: TGTGCCAGCAGTAAACCGGGACAGGGCAACAATGAGCAGTTCTTC.

CDR3: CATGQGYNEQFF. DNA for the CDR3: TGTGCCACCGGACAGGGGTACAATGAGCAGTTCTTC. The rearrangement joins TRBV10-3 to TRBJ2-1; 9 bases are a match to TRBD1. The CDR3 extends over 12 amino acids. The V and J ends lost 10 bases and 4 bases, in that order; junction bases with no gene match: 2. CDR1 and CDR2 (germline): ENHRY, SYGVKD.

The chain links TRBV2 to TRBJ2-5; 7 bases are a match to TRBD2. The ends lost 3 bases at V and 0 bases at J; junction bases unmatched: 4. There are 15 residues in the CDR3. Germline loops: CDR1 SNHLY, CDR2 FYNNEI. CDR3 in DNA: TGTGCCAGCAGTGAGGGGAGGGGCAACCAAGAGACCCAGTACTTC. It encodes CASSEGRGNQETQYF.

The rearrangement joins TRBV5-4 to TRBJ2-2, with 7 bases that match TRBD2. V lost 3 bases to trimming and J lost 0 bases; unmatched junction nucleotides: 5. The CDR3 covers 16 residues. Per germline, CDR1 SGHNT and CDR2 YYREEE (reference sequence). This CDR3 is CASSSPSGSNTGELFF. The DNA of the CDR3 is TGTGCCAGCAGCTCTCCTAGCGGATCGAACACCGGGGAGCTGTTTTTT.

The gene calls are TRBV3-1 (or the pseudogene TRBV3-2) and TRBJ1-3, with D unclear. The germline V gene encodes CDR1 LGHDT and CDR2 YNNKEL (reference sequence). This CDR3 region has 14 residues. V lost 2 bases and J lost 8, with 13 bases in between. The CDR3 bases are TGTGCCAGCAGCCAACGAGGGTTTAAGGACACCATATATTTT. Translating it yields CASSQRGFKDTIYF.

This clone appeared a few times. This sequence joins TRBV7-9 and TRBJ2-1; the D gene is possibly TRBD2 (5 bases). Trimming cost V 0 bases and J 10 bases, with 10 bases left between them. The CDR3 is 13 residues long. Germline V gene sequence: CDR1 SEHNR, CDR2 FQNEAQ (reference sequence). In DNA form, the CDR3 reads TGTGCCAGCAGCTTAGCGCGCGAGGGCGAGCAGTTCTTC. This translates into CASSLAREGEQFF.

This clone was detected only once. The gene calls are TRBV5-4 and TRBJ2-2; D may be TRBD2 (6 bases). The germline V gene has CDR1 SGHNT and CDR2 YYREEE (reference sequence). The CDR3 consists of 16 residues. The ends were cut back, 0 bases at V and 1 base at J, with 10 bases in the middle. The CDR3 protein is CASSLAGSGNTGELFF. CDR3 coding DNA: TGTGCCAGCAGCTTGGCCGGTAGCGGGAACACCGGGGAGCTGTTTTTT.

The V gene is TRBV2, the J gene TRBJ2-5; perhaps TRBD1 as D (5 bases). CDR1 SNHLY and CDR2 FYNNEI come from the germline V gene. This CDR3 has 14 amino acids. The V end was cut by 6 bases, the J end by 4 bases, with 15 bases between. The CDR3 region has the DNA TGTGCCAGCAGGAAGGACACCCAAGGAGAGACCCAGTACTTC. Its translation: CASRKDTQGETQYF.

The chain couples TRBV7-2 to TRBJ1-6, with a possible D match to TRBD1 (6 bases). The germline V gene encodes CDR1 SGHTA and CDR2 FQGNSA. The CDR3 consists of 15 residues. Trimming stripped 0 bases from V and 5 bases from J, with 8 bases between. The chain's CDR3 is CASSLARTDNSPLHF. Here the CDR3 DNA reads TGTGCCAGCAGCTTAGCGAGGACAGATAATTCACCCCTCCACTTT.

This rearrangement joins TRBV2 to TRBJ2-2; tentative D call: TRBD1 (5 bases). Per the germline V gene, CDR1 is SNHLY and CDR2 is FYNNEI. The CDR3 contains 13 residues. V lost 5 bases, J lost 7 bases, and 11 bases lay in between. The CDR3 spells CASSPTGFGELFF. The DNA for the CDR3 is TGTGCCAGCAGTCCTACAGGTTTCGGGGAGCTGTTTTTT. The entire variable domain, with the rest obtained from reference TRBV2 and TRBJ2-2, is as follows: EPEVTQTPSHQVTQMGQEVILRCVPISNHLYFYWYRQILGQKVEFLVSFYNNEISEKSEIFDDQFSVERPDGSNFTLKIRSTKLEDSAMYFCASSPTGFGELFFGEGSRLTVL.

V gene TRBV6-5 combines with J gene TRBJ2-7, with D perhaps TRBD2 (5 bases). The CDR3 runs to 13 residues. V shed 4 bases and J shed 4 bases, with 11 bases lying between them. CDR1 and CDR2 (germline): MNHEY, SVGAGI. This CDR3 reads CASSSTTPYEQYF. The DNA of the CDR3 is TGTGCCAGCAGTTCGACTACCCCGTACGAGCAGTACTTC.

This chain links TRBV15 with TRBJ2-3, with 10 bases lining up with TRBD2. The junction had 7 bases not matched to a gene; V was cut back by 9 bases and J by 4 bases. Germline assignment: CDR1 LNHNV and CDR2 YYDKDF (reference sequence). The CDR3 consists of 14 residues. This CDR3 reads CATKGTSEADTQYF. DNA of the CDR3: TGTGCCACGAAAGGGACTAGCGAGGCAGATACGCAGTATTTT.

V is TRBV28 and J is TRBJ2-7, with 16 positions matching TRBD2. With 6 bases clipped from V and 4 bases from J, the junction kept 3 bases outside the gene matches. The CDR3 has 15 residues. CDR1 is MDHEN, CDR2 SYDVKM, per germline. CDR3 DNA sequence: TGTGCCAGCAGGGGGACTAGCGGGAGGGGATACGAGCAGTACTTC. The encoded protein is CASRGTSGRGYEQYF. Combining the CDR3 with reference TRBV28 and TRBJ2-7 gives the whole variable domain DVKVTQSSRYLVKRTGEKVFLECVQDMDHENMFWYRQDPGLGLRLIYFSYDVKMKEKGDIPEGYSVSREKKERFSLILESASTNQTSMYLCASRGTSGRGYEQYFGPGTRLTVT.

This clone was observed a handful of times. The CDR3 coding sequence is TGTGCCAGCAGACACGCAGGGGCCGACACTGAAGCTTTCTTT. Its protein product is CASRHAGADTEAFF. The chain employs TRBV7-9 and TRBJ1-1, with TRBD1 as a possible D gene (6 bases). The CDR3 is 14 residues long. V was cut by 6 bases and J by 3 bases, with 14 bases left in between. From germline, CDR1 is SEHNR and CDR2 FQNEAQ (reference sequence).

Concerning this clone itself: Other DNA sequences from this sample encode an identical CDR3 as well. This CDR3 is CASSRGQGNNQPQHF. CDR3 nucleotide sequence: TGTGCCAGTAGTAGGGGACAGGGGAACAATCAGCCCCAGCATTTT. This sequence joins TRBV19 and TRBJ1-5; 10 bases match TRBD1. Germline CDR1 reads LNHDA; CDR2 reads SQIVND (reference sequence). V dropped 4 bases and J dropped 3; count of bases not matched to a gene: 3. The CDR3 sequence is 15 residues long. The whole variable domain, filled in from reference TRBV19 and TRBJ1-5, reads DGGITQSPKYLFRKEGQNVTLSCEQNLNHDAMYWYRQDPGQGLRLIYYSQIVNDFQKGDIAEGYSVSREKKESFPLTVTSAQKNPTAFYLCASSRGQGNNQPQHFGDGTRLSIL.

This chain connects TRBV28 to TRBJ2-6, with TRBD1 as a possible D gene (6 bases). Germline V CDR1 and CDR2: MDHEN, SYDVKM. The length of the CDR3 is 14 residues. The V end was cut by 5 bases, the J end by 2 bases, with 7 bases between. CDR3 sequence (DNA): TGTGCCAGCAGTCGGACAGCTGGGGCCAACGTCCTGACTTTC. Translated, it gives CASSRTAGANVLTF.

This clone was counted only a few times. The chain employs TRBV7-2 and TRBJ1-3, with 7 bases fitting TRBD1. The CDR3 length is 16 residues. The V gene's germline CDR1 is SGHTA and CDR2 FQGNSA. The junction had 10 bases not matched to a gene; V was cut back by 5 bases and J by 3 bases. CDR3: CASSLRQGGFGNTIYF. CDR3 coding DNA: TGTGCCAGCAGCCTCCGACAGGGTGGGTTTGGAAACACCATATATTTT. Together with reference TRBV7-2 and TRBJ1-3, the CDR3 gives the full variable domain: GAGVSQSPSNKVTEKGKDVELRCDPISGHTALYWYRQSLGQGLEFLIYFQGNSAPDKSGLPSDRFSAERTGGSVSTLTIQRTQQEDSAVYLCASSLRQGGFGNTIYFGEGSWLTVV.

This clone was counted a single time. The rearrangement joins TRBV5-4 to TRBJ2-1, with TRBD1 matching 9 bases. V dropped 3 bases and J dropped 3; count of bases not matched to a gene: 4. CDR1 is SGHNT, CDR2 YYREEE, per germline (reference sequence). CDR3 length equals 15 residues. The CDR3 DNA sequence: TGTGCCAGCAGCTCCCCGGGACAGGGCTACAATGAGCAGTTCTTC. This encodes CASSSPGQGYNEQFF.

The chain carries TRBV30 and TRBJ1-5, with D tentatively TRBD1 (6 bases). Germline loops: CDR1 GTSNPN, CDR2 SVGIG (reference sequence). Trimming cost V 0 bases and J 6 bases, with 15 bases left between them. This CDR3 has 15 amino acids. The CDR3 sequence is CAWSVGGTGSQPQHF. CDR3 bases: TGTGCCTGGAGTGTAGGGGGAACAGGGAGTCAGCCCCAGCATTTT.